This TCR beta chain was sequenced in a study of CD4+ T cells in melanoma. V dropped 1 base and J dropped 7 bases, with 8 bases sitting between them. The CDR3 is made up of 11 amino acids. Germline CDR1 reads DFQATT; CDR2 reads SNEGSKA (reference sequence). Comments on this clone: Antigen specificity is unknown.

Study-wide points: Diverse differentiation states were reported for melanoma neoantigen-specific CD4+ T cells. A reported correlation linked neoantigen-specific CD4+ T cells to CD8+, macrophage and B cell function.

Sequencing used immunoSEQ multiplex PCR; TCRdb keeps in-frame clones, though not all of them. The table records approximately 9,600 clones, around 79% of them present only once. The sequence came from a human donor with melanoma. The chain links TRBV20-1 to TRBJ2-7; tentatively, D is TRBD1 (6 bases). The source material was cells from a culture (not recorded whether cultured in vitro). The CDR3 DNA reads as TGCAGTGCTAGAGCGAGGGGGGAGCAGTACTTC. Translated, it gives CSARARGEQYF.